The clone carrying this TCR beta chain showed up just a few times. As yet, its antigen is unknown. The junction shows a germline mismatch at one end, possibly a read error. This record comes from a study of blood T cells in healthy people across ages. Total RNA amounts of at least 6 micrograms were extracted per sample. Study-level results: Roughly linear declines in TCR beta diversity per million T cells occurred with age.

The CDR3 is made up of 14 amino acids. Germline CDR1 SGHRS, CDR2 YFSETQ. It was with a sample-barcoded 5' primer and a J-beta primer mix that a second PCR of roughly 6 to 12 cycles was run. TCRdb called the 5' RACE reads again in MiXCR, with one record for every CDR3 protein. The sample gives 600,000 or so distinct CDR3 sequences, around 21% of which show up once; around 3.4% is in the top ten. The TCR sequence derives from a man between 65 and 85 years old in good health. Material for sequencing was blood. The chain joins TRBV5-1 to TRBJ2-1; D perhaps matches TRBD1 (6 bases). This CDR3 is CAGSSSTGFNEQFF. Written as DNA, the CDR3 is TGCGCCGGCAGCTCCTCCACAGGGTTCAATGAGCAGTTCTTC.